This note documents a single TCR beta chain sequence. Its antigen is not known. This entry belongs to a study of identical twins. Whole-study results and caveats: Rather than following the same donors, the conclusions depended on cross-sectional statistical analysis.

Unique molecular identifiers were in the cDNA, with template-switch universal primer binding. From the 5' RACE reads, TCRdb called clonotypes with MiXCR, one entry per CDR3 protein. The data contain 450,000 or so distinct CDR3 sequences, about 18% of them singletons. Healthy Caucasian individuals made up all the donors. Sequencing was carried out using naive T cells sorted from blood. This sequence originates from a man aged 45-65 years in good health.

The chain's CDR3 is CASSLGASGEQYF. The DNA for the CDR3 is TGCGCCAGCAGCTTGGGGGCTAGCGGCGAGCAGTACTTC. The chain is built from TRBV5-1 and TRBJ2-7; 7 bases map to TRBD2. Trimming removed 0 bases from V and 6 bases from J; junction bases left unmatched: 3. Germline CDR1 and CDR2: SGHRS and YFSETQ. The CDR3 runs to 13 residues.